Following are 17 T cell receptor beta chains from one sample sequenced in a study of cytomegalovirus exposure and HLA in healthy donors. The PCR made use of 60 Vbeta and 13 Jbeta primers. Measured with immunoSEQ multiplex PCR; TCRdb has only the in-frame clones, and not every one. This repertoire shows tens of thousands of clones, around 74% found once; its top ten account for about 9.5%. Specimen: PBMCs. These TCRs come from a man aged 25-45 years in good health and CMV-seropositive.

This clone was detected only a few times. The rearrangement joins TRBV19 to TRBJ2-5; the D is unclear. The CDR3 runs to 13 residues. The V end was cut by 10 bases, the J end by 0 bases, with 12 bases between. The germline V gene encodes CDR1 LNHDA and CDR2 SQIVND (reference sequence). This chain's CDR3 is CATQAYDQETQYF. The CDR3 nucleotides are TGTGCCACCCAGGCGTACGACCAAGAGACCCAGTACTTC. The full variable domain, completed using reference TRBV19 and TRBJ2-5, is DGGITQSPKYLFRKEGQNVTLSCEQNLNHDAMYWYRQDPGQGLRLIYYSQIVNDFQKGDIAEGYSVSREKKESFPLTVTSAQKNPTAFYLCATQAYDQETQYFGPGTRLLVL.

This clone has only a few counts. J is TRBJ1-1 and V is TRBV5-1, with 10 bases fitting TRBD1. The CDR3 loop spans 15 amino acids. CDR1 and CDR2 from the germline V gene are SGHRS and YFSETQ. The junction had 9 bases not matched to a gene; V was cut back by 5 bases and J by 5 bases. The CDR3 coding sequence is TGCGCCAGCAGTTTCCAGGGGACAGGGGATACTGAAGCTTTCTTT. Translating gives CASSFQGTGDTEAFF.

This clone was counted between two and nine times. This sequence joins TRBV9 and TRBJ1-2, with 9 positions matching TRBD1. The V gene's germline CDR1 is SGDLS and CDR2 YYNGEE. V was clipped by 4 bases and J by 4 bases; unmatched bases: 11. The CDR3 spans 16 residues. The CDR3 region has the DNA TGTGCCAGCAGCCCCAGTAGTGGGGGACAGGGCTATGGCTACACCTTC. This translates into CASSPSSGGQGYGYTF. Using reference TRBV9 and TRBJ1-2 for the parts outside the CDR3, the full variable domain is DSGVTQTPKHLITATGQRVTLRCSPRSGDLSVYWYQQSLDQGLQFLIQYYNGEERAKGNILERFSAQQFPDLHSELNLSSLELGDSALYFCASSPSSGGQGYGYTFGSGTRLTVV.

The DNA for the CDR3 is TGTGCCATCCCCCTACGGGGGATCACCGGGGAGCTGTTTTTT. This encodes CAIPLRGITGELFF. The V gene is TRBV6-1, the J gene TRBJ2-2, with a weak D call TRBD2 (6 bases). The CDR3 length is 14 residues. The germline CDR1 and CDR2 sequences are MNHNS and SASEGT. Trimming took 10 bases from V and 4 from J, leaving 16 bases between them.

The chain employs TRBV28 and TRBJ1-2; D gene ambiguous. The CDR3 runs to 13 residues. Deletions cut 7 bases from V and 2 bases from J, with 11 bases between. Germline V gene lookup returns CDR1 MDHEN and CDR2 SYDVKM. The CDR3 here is CASTERRNYGYTF. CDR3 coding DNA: TGTGCCAGCACCGAACGGCGGAACTATGGCTACACCTTC.

The CDR3 loop reads CASTGGSDTQYF. The CDR3 region has the DNA TGTGCCAGCACAGGGGGCTCAGATACGCAGTATTTT. This sequence joins TRBV6-5 and TRBJ2-3, with 8 bases fitting TRBD1. The germline V gene encodes CDR1 MNHEY and CDR2 SVGAGI. The CDR3 contains 12 residues. Unmatched junction bases numbered 1, after V lost 7 bases and J lost 4 bases.

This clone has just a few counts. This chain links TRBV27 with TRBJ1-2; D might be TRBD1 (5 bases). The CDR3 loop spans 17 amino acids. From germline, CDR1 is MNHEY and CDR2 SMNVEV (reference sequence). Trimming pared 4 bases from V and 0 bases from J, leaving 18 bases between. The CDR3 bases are TGTGCCAGCAGTTCGGGGGGGGAGGTACGGACTAACTATGGCTACACCTTC. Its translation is CASSSGGEVRTNYGYTF.

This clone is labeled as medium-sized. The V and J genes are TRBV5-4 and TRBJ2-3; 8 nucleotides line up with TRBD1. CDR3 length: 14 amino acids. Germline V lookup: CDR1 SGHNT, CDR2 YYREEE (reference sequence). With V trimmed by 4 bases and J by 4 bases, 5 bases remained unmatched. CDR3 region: CASSLGQGADTQYF. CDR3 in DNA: TGTGCCAGCAGCCTAGGACAGGGCGCAGATACGCAGTATTTT.

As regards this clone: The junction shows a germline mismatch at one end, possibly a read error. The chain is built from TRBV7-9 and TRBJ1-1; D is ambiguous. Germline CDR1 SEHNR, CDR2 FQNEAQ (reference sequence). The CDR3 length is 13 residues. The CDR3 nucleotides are TGTTCCAGCAGCGCGATGGAAGCTAGGAAAGCTTTCTTT. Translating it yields CSSSAMEARKAFF.

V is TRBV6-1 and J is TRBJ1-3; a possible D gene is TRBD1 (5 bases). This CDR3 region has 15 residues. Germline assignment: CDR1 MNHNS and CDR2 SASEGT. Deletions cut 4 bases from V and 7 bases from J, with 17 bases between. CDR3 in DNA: TGTGCCAGCAGTGTAACGGGGGGACTAGGCAACACCATATATTTT. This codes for CASSVTGGLGNTIYF.

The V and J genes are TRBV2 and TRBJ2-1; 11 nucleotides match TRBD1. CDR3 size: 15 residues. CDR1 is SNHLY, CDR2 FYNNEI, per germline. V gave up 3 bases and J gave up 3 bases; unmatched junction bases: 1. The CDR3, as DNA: TGTGCCAGCAGTGATGGGACAGGGGGCTACAATGAGCAGTTCTTC. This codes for CASSDGTGGYNEQFF.

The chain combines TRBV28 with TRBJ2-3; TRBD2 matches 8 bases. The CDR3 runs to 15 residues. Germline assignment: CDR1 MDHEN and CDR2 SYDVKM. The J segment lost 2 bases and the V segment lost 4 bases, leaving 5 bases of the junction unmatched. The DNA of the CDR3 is TGTGCCAGCAGTTCGCCAGCGGGGGTCACAGATACGCAGTATTTT. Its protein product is CASSSPAGVTDTQYF. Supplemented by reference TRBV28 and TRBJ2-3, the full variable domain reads DVKVTQSSRYLVKRTGEKVFLECVQDMDHENMFWYRQDPGLGLRLIYFSYDVKMKEKGDIPEGYSVSREKKERFSLILESASTNQTSMYLCASSSPAGVTDTQYFGPGTRLTVL.

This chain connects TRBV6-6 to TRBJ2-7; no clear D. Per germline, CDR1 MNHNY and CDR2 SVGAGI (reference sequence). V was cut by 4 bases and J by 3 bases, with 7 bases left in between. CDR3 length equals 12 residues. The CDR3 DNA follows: TGTGCCAGCAGTTCCCAGGTCTACGAGCAGTACTTC. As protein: CASSSQVYEQYF.

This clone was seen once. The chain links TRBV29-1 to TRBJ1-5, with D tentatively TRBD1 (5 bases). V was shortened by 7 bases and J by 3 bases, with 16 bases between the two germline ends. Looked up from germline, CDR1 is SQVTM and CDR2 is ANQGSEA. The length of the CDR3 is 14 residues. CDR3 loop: CSAAWGQNNQPQHF. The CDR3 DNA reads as TGCAGCGCAGCCTGGGGCCAAAACAATCAGCCCCAGCATTTT. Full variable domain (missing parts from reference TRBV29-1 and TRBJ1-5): SAVISQKPSRDICQRGTSLTIQCQVDSQVTMMFWYRQQPGQSLTLIATANQGSEATYESGFVIDKFPISRPNLTFSTLTVSNMSPEDSSIYLCSAAWGQNNQPQHFGDGTRLSIL.

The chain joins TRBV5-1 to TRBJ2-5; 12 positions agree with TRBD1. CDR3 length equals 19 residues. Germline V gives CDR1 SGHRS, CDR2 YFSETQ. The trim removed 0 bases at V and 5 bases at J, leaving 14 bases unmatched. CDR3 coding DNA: TGCGCCAGCAGCTTGGCTTACGGCATCCGGGACAGGGGGCATGAGACCCAGTACTTC. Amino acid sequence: CASSLAYGIRDRGHETQYF. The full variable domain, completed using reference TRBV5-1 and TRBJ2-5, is KAGVTQTPRYLIKTRGQQVTLSCSPISGHRSVSWYQQTPGQGLQFLFEYFSETQRNKGNFPGRFSGRQFSNSRSEMNVSTLELGDSALYLCASSLAYGIRDRGHETQYFGPGTRLLVL.

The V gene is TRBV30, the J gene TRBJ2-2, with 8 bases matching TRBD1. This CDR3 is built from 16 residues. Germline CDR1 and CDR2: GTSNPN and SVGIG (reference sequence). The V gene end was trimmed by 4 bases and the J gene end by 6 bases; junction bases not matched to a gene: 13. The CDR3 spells CAWTPRGQGRAGELFF. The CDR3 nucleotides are TGTGCCTGGACTCCCAGGGGGCAGGGACGTGCCGGGGAGCTGTTTTTT.

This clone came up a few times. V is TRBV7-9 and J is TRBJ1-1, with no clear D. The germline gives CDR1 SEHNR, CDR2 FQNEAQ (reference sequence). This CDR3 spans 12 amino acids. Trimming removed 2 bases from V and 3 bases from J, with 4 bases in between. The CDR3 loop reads CASSLLDTEAFF. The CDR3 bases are TGTGCCAGCAGCTTATTAGACACTGAAGCTTTCTTT.